This T cell receptor (beta chain) was identified during a study of T cell changes during pregnancy in multiple sclerosis. Profiled with immunoSEQ multiplex PCR; TCRdb holds only in-frame clones, not every one. The sample includes about 40,000 clones, 90% to 95% of them seen just once. Per germline, CDR1 MNHEY and CDR2 SMNVEV (reference sequence). The CDR3 is 14 residues long. V was clipped by 2 bases and J by 4 bases, with 11 bases between them. The V call is TRBV27, the J call TRBJ2-5, with D perhaps matching TRBD2 (6 bases). The source material was CD8+ T cells from peripheral blood mononuclear cells, sampled before pregnancy. This clonotype originated in a female donor with multiple sclerosis, enrolled in a pregnancy study. For the CDR3, the DNA is TGTGCCAGCAGTTTAGGAGGGTACTTAGAGACCCAGTACTTC. Protein product: CASSLGGYLETQYF.